These T cell receptor beta chains were read from a single sample in a study of PD-L1 blockade in urothelial cancer. This table comes from immunoSEQ multiplex PCR, and its TCRdb copy is limited to in-frame clones, with some not included. Among about 52,000 clones listed, 60% to 80% were seen once. The sample was PBMCs, taken around atezolizumab (anti-PD-L1) treatment. The receptors stem from a man between 65 and 85 years old with urothelial cancer. Each CDR3 is given with its conserved first and last residue. A D gene is named only where the DNA matches it firmly. Size is omitted from some rows. Given values are once, few, many or a class for expanded clones.

V gene	J gene	clone size	D gene	CDR3 protein	CDR3 DNA
TRBV29-1	TRBJ1-2	NA	TRBD1	CSVLGQGAVGYTF	TGCAGCGTTCTGGGACAGGGGGCGGTTGGCTACACCTTC
TRBV28	TRBJ1-5	NA	TRBD1	CASRTRQGGNQPQHF	TGTGCCAGCAGAACCAGACAGGGCGGCAATCAGCCCCAGCATTTT
TRBV30	TRBJ1-4	NA	NA	CAWSPAEREKLFF	TGTGCCTGGAGTCCTGCGGAGAGGGAAAAACTGTTTTTT
TRBV6-6	TRBJ2-1	once	TRBD2	CASSLAGGDEQFF	TGTGCCAGCAGCTTAGCGGGAGGGGATGAGCAGTTCTTC
TRBV18	TRBJ1-2	NA	NA	CASSPGQGGYTF	TGTGCCAGCTCACCAGGGCAGGGTGGCTACACCTTC
TRBV7-7	TRBJ2-5	NA	TRBD1	CASSDGQGSPFQETQYF	TGTGCCAGCAGCGATGGACAGGGAAGTCCCTTCCAAGAGACCCAGTACTTC
TRBV6-5	TRBJ2-5	NA	NA	CASSHRETQETQYF	TGTGCCAGCAGTCACAGGGAGACCCAAGAGACCCAGTACTTC
TRBV11-3	TRBJ2-7	NA	NA	CASSLFQGAGYEQYF	TGTGCCAGCAGCTTATTTCAGGGCGCGGGGTACGAGCAGTACTTC
TRBV7-3	TRBJ2-5	NA	TRBD2	CASSPMGGMGETQYF	TGTGCCAGCAGCCCCATGGGGGGGATGGGAGAGACCCAGTACTTC
TRBV9	TRBJ2-6	NA	NA	CASSEEGLISGANVLTF	TGTGCCAGCAGCGAAGAGGGACTGATCTCTGGGGCCAACGTCCTGACTTTC
TRBV6-5	TRBJ1-5	NA	TRBD1	CASSTTGGRHQPQHF	TGTGCCAGCAGTACCACAGGGGGCCGGCATCAGCCCCAGCATTTT
TRBV27	TRBJ2-7	NA	TRBD2	CASSSHIRLAGTYEQYF	TGTGCCAGCAGTTCCCACATACGACTAGCGGGAACCTACGAGCAGTACTTC
TRBV7-3	TRBJ2-1	NA	NA	CASSSERSSYNEQFF	TGTGCCAGCAGCTCGGAGCGAAGCTCCTACAATGAGCAGTTCTTC
TRBV4-3	TRBJ2-1	few	TRBD1	CASSQLQGAGEQFF	TGCGCCAGCAGCCAACTTCAGGGGGCGGGGGAGCAGTTCTTC
TRBV5-4	TRBJ2-5	NA	TRBD2	CASRRLAGGGSLETQYF	TGTGCCAGCAGAAGACTAGCGGGAGGAGGCTCGTTGGAGACCCAGTACTTC